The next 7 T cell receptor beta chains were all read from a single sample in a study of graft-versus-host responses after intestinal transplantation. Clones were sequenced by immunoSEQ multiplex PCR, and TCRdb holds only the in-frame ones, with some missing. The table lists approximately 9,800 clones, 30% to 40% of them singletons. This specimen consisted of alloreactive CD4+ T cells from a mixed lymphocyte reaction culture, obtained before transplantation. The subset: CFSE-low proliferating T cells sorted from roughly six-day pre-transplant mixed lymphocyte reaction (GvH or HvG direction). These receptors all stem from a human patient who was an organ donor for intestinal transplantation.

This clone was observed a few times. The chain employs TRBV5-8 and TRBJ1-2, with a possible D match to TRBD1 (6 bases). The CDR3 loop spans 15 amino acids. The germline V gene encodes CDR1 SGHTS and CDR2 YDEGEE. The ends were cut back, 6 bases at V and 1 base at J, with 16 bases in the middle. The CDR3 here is CASNRRGAVNYGYTF. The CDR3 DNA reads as TGTGCCAGCAACCGCCGGGGGGCGGTTAACTATGGCTACACCTTC.

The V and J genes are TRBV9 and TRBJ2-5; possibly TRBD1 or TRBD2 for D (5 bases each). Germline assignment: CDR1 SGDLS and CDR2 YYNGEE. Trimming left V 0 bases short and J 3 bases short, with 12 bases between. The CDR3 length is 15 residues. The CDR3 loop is CASSVEGGREETQYF. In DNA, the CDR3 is TGTGCCAGCAGCGTAGAAGGAGGCAGGGAAGAGACCCAGTACTTC.

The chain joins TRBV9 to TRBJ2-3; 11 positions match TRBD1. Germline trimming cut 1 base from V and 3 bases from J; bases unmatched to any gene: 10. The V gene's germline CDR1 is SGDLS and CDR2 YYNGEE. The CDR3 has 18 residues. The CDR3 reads CASSVRPSGDRGTDTQYF. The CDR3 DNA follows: TGTGCCAGCAGCGTACGACCGTCGGGGGACAGGGGGACAGATACGCAGTATTTT.

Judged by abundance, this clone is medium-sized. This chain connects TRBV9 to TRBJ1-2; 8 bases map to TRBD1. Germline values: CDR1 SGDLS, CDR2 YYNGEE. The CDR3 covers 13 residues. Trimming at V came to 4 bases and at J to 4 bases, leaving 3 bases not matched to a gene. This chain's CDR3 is CASSLTGGYGYTF. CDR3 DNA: TGTGCCAGCAGCTTAACAGGGGGCTATGGCTACACCTTC.

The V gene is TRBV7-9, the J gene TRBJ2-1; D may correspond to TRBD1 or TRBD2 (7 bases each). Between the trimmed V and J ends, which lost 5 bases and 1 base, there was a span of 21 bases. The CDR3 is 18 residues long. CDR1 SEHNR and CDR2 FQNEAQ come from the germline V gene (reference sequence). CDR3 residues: CASSPAQGGASSYNEQFF. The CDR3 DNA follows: TGTGCCAGCAGCCCGGCCCAGGGGGGGGCTAGTTCCTACAATGAGCAGTTCTTC.

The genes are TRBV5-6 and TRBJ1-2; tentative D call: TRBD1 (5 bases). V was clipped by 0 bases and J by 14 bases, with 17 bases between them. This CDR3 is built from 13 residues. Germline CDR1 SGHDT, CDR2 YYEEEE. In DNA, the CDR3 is TGTGCCAGCAGCTTGGGTCTGGGGCGCTTAGGGACCTTC. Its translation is CASSLGLGRLGTF.

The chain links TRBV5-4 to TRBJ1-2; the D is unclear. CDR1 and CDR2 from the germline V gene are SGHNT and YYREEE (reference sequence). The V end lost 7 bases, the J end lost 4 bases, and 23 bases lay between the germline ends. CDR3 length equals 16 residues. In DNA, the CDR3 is TGTGCCAGCGTTCAGTTCATACCAGGAAAGACCTATGGCTACACCTTC. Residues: CASVQFIPGKTYGYTF. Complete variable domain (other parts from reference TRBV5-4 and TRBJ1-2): ETGVTQSPTHLIKTRGQQVTLRCSSQSGHNTVSWYQQALGQGPQFIFQYYREEENGRGNFPPRFSGLQFPNYSSELNVNALELDDSALYLCASVQFIPGKTYGYTFGSGTRLTVV.